This T cell receptor (beta chain) was documented in a study of blood T cell repertoires in COVID-19. In the 2 weeks before study entry, exposed participants met a COVID-19 case, which was PCR-confirmed or clinician-diagnosed. This CDR3 comprises 12 residues. Only in-frame clones appear in the TCRdb table, and some are missing; sequencing was by immunoSEQ multiplex PCR. The table shows roughly 280,000 clones, with approximately 90% occurring only once. V and J are TRBV21-1 and TRBJ2-5; the table's D call TRBD1 went unverified against the DNA. TRBV21-1 counts as a pseudogene. Sequencing input: PBMCs or T cells enriched from blood (not recorded which). The sequence came from a man aged 35-49 years who had been exposed to COVID-19. DNA of the CDR3: TGTGGGCGGGACAGAACCCAAGAGACCCAGTACTTC. It is translated as CGRDRTQETQYF.